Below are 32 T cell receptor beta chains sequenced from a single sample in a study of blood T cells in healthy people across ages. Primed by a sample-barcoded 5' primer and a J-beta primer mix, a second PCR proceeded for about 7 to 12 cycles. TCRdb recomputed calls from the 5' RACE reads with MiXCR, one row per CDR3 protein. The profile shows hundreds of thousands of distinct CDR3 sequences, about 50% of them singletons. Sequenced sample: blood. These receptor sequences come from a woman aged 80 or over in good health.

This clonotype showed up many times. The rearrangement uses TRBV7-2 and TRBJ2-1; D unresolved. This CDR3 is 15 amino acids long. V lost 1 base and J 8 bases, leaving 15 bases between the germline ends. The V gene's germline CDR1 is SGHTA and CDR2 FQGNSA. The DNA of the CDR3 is TGTGCCAGCAGCTTAGGACGGCCCCCGGTGGATGAGCAGTTCTTC. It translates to CASSLGRPPVDEQFF.

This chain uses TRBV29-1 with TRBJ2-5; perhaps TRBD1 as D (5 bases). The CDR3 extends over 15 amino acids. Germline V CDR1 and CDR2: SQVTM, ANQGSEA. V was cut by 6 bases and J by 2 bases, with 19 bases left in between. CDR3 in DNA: TGCAGCGTCGCAGGGTCTAGGCGAACTCAAGAGACCCAGTACTTC. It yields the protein CSVAGSRRTQETQYF.

CDR3 sequence reads: CSVEETRSAFF. For the CDR3, the DNA is TGCAGCGTTGAGGAGACGAGGAGTGCTTTCTTT. The chain joins TRBV29-1 to TRBJ1-1, with D uncertain. The CDR3 has 11 amino acids. Germline CDR1 reads SQVTM; CDR2 reads ANQGSEA. With 3 bases removed from V and 11 bases from J, the gap between germline ends came to 13 bases.

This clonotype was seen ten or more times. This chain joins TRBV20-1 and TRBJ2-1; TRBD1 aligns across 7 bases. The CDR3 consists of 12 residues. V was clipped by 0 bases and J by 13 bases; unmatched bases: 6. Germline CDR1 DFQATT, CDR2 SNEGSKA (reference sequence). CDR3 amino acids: CSAREPGQIQFF. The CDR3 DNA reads TGCAGTGCTAGAGAACCGGGACAGATCCAGTTCTTC.

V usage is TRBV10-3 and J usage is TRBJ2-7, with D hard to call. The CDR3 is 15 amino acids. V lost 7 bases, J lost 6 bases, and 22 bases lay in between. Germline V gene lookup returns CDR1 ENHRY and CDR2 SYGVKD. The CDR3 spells CAIKKGATTTGEQYF. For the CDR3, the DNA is TGTGCCATCAAGAAAGGAGCAACTACCACGGGCGAGCAGTACTTC.

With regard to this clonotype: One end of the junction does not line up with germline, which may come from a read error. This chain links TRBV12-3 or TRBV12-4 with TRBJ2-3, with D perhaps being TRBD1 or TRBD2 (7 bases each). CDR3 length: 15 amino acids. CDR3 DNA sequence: TGTGCCAGCAGTTTCCAGGGGGGGGGCACAGATATGCAGTATTTT. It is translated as CASSFQGGGTDMQYF.

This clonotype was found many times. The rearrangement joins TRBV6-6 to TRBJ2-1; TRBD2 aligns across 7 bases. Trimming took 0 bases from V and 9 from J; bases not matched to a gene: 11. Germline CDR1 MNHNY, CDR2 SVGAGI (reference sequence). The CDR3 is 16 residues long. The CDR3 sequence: CASSYSSGDLPCEQFF. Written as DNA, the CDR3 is TGTGCCAGCAGTTACTCGAGCGGGGACCTACCGTGTGAGCAGTTCTTC.

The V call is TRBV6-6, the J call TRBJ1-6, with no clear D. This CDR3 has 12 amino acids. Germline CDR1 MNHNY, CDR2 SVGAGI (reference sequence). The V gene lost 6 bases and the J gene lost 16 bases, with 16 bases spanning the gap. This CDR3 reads CASRLKEEPLHF. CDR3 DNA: TGTGCCAGCAGGCTTAAAGAGGAGCCTCTCCACTTT.

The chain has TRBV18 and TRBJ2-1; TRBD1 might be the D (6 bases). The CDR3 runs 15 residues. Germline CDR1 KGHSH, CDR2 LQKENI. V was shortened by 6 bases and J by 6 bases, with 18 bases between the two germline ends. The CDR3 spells CASSQDSGSVNEQFF. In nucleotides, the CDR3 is TGTGCCAGCTCCCAGGACAGCGGCTCTGTCAATGAGCAGTTCTTC.

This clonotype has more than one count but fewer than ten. The CDR3 nucleotides are TGTGCCAGCAGCCCTAGCGGGAGGGCAGGGTCCTACGAGCAGTACTTC. Translation gives CASSPSGRAGSYEQYF. The chain recombines TRBV7-2 with TRBJ2-7; 12 bases map to TRBD2. The CDR3 loop spans 16 amino acids. Germline CDR1 SGHTA, CDR2 FQGNSA. The trim removed 5 bases at V and 1 base at J, leaving 6 bases unmatched.

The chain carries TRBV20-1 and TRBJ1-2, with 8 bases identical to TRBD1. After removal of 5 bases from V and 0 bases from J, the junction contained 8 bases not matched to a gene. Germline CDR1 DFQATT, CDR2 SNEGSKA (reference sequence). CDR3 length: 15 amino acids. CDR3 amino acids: CSAHWTGRANYGYTF. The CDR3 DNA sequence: TGCAGTGCTCATTGGACAGGGCGAGCTAACTATGGCTACACCTTC.

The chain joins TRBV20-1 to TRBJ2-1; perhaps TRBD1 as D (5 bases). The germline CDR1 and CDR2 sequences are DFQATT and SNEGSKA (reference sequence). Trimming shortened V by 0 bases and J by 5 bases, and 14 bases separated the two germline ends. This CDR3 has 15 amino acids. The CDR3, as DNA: TGCAGTGCTAGAGATGTTTCAGACAGCCACAATGAGCAGTTCTTC. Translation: CSARDVSDSHNEQFF.

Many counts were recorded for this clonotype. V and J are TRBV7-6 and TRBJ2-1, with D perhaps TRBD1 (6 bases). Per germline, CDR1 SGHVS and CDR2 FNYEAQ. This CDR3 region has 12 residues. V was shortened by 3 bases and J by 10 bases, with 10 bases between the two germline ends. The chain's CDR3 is CASSFTDREQFF. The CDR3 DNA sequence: TGTGCCAGCAGCTTTACGGACAGAGAGCAGTTCTTC. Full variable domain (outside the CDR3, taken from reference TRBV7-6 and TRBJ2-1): GAGVSQSPRYKVTKRGQDVALRCDPISGHVSLYWYRQALGQGPEFLTYFNYEAQQDKSGLPNDRFSAERPEGSISTLTIQRTEQRDSAMYRCASSFTDREQFFGPGTRLTVL.

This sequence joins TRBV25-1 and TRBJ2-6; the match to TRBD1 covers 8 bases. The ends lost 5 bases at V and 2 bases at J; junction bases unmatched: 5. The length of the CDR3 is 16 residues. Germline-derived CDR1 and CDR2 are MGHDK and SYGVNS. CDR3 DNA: TGTGCCAGCAGTAGGACAGGGAGTACTGGGGCCAACGTCCTGACTTTC. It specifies CASSRTGSTGANVLTF.

This CDR3 is CASSQGRTGTDTQYF. The CDR3 region has the DNA TGTGCCAGCAGCCAAGGCAGGACAGGTACAGATACGCAGTATTTT. The genes are TRBV3-1 and TRBJ2-3, with 7 bases that match TRBD1. Germline V gene data show CDR1 as LGHDT and CDR2 as YNNKEL (reference sequence). This CDR3 contains 15 residues. The V and J ends lost 1 base and 3 bases, in that order; junction bases with no gene match: 4.

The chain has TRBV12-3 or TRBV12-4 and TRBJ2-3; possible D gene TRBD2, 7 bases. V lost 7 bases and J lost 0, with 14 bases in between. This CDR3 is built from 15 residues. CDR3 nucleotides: TGTGCCAGCACCCTGGGGGGGGCCAGCACAGATACGCAGTATTTT. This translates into CASTLGGASTDTQYF.

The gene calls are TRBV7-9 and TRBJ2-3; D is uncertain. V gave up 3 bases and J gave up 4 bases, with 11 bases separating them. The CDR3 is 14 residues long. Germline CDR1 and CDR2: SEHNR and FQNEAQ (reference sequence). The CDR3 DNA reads TGTGCCAGCAGCTTGGACCGTTCGGCAGATACGCAGTATTTT. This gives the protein CASSLDRSADTQYF.

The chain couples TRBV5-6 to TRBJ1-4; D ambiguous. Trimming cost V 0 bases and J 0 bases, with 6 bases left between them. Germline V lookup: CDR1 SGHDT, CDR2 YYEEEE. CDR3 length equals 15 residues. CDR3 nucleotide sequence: TGTGCCAGCAGCTTGGATCCGACAACTAATGAAAAACTGTTTTTT. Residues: CASSLDPTTNEKLFF.

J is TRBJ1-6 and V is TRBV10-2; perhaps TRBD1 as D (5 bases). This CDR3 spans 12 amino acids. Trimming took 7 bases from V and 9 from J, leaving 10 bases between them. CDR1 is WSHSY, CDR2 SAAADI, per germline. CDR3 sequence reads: CASKQESSPLHF. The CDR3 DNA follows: TGCGCCAGCAAACAGGAATCTTCACCCCTCCACTTT.

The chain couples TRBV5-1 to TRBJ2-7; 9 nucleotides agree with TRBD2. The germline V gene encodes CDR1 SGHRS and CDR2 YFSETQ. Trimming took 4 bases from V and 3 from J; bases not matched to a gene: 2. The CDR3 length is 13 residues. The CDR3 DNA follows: TGCGCCAGCAGCCCTAGCGGGAACTACGAGCAGTACTTC. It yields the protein CASSPSGNYEQYF.

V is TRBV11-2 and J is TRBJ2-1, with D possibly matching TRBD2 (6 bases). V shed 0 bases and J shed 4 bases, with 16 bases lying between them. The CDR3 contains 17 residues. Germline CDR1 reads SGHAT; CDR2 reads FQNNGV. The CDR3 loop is CASSLDRGRGRYNEQFF. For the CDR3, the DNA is TGTGCCAGCAGCTTAGACCGAGGGCGGGGTAGGTACAATGAGCAGTTCTTC. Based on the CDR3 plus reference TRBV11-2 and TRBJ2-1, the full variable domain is EAGVAQSPRYKIIEKRQSVAFWCNPISGHATLYWYQQILGQGPKLLIQFQNNGVVDDSQLPKDRFSAERLKGVDSTLKIQPAKLEDSAVYLCASSLDRGRGRYNEQFFGPGTRLTVL.

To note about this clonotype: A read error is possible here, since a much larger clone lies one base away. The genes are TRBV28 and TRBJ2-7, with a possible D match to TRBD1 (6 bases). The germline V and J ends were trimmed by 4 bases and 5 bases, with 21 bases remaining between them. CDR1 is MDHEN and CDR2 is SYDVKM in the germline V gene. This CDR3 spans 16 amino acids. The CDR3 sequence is CASSSFLGGQRDEQYF. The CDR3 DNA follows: TGTGCCAGCAGTTCGTTCCTAGGTGGACAGCGCGACGAGCAGTACTTC.

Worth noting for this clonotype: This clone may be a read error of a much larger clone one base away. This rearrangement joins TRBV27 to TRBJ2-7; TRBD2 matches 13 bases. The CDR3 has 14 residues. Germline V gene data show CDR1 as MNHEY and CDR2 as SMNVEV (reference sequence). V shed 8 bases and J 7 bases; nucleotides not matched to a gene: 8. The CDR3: CASHWTSGRFEQYF. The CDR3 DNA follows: TGTGCCAGCCACTGGACTAGCGGGAGATTTGAGCAGTACTTC.

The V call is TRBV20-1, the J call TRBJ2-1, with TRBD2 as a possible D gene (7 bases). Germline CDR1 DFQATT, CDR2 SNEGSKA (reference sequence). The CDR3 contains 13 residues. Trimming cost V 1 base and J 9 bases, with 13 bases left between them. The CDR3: CSARVRGAGEQFF. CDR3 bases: TGCAGTGCTAGAGTCCGGGGGGCCGGTGAGCAGTTCTTC.

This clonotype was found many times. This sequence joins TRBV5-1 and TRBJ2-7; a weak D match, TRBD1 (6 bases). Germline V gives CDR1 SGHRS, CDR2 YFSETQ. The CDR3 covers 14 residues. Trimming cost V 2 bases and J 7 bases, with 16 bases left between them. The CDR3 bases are TGCGCCAGCAGCTTAACAGGGCCCGCTCGGGAGCAGTACTTC. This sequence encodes CASSLTGPAREQYF.

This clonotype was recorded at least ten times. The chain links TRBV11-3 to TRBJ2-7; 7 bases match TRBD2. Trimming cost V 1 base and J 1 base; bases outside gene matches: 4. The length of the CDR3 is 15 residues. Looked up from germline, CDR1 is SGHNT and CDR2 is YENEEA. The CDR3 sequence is CASSLGAGPSYEQYF. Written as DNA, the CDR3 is TGTGCCAGCAGCTTAGGAGCGGGACCATCCTACGAGCAGTACTTC.

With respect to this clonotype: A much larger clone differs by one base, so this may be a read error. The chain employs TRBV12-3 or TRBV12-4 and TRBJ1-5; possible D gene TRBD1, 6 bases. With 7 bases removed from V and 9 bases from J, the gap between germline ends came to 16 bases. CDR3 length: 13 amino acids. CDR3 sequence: CASNRDTSRPQHF. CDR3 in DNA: TGTGCCAGCAACCGGGACACTAGTCGGCCCCAGCATTTT.

The CDR3 DNA reads TGCAGTGCTCGGGAGGACAGTTGGGACGAGCAGTACTTC. Translation gives CSAREDSWDEQYF. This chain joins TRBV20-1 and TRBJ2-4, with a weak D call TRBD2 (7 bases). Gene TRBJ2-7 matches the end of the DNA better, so the J call may be wrong. This CDR3 spans 13 amino acids. The germline V gene has CDR1 DFQATT and CDR2 SNEGSKA (reference sequence).

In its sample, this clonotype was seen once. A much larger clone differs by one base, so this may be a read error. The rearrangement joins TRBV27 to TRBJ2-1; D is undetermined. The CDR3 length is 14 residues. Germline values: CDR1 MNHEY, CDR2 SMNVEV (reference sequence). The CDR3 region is CATAFGSSYDEQFF. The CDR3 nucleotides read TGTGCCACAGCGTTCGGAAGCTCCTACGATGAGCAGTTCTTC.

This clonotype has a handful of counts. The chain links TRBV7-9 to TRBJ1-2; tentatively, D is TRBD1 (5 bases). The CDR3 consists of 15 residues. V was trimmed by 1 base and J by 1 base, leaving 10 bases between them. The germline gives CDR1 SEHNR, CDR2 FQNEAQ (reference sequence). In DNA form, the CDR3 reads TGTGCCAGCAGCTTAGGTGGGGGTATTAACTATGGCTACACCTTC. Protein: CASSLGGGINYGYTF.

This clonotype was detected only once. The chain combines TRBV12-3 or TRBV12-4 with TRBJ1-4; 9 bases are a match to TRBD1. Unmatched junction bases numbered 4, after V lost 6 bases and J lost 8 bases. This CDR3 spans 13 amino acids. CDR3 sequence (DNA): TGTGCCAGCAGACAGGGGGCGGTGGAAAAACTGTTTTTT. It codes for CASRQGAVEKLFF.

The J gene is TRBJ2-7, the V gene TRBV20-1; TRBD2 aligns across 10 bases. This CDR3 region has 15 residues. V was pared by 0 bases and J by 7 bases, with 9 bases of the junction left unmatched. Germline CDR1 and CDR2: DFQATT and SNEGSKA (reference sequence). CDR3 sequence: CSARDRLAGVSEQYF. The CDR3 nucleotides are TGCAGTGCTAGAGATCGGCTAGCGGGAGTCAGTGAGCAGTACTTC.